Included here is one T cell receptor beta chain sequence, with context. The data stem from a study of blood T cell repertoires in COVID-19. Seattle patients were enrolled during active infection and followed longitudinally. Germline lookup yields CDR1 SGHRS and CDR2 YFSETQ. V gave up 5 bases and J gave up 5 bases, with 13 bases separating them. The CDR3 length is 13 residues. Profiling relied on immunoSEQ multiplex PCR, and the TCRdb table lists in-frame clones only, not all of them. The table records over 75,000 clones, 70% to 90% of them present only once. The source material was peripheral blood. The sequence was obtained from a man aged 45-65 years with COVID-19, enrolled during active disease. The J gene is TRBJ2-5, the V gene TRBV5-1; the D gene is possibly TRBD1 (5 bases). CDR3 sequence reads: CASSLRQLETQYF. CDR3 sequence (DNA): TGCGCCAGCAGTCTGAGACAGTTGGAGACCCAGTACTTC.